The clone carrying this TCR beta chain was seen only a few times. Antigen specificity is unknown. Treatment meaning: oral pan-JAK inhibitor, 5-10 mg twice daily. Extracted from the samples, RNA was reverse transcribed into cDNA to serve as the sequencing template. The repertoire was sequenced with immunoSEQ multiplex PCR; TCRdb's copy has only in-frame clones and lacks some. The sample carries about 200,000 clones, roughly 60% recorded once. These data come from a study of CD8+ T cells in alopecia areata. Study findings and constraints: For patients receiving tofacitinib, scalp clonality and expanded CD8+ clones among the top 100 significantly decreased. Among patients, TCR sharing was less clear than in mice, a difference possibly due in part to HLA diversity in the patient population.

Sequenced material: CD4+ T cells sorted from blood, taken at week 24, from a patient treated with tofacitinib. The TCR comes from a human donor with alopecia areata.

The CDR3 here is CASRYPPGQGSYEQYF. Written as DNA, the CDR3 is TGTGCCAGCAGGTACCCCCCGGGACAGGGATCATACGAGCAGTACTTC. The J gene is TRBJ2-7, the V gene TRBV28, with TRBD1 matching over 9 bases. Germline V gene data show CDR1 as MDHEN and CDR2 as SYDVKM. Trimming removed 6 bases from V and 4 bases from J; junction bases left unmatched: 13. The CDR3 runs to 16 residues.